The 7 T cell receptor delta chains reported below all come from one sample, sequenced in a study of gamma-delta chains in newborns, infants, children. TCRdb fed the reads to CATT. The sample carries roughly 14,000 delta-chain clones, 7.3% recorded once. The sequenced sample consisted of blood. The source is a child who was a newborn, infant or young child, either healthy, febrile or measles-vaccinated (not recorded which).

The table lists this clone with a few counts. The V call is TRDV2, the J call TRDJ3; TRDD3 aligns across 10 bases. The J segment lost 5 bases and the V segment lost 3 bases, leaving 6 bases of the junction unmatched. Germline V CDR1 and CDR2: GEAIGNYY, EKD. The CDR3 is 17 amino acids. CDR3 sequence (DNA): TGTGCCTGTGACGTACTGGGGGATTTCGGGGACACCCGACAGATGTTTTTC. It encodes CACDVLGDFGDTRQMFF.

As concerns this clone: One end of the junction does not line up with germline, which may come from a read error. Here the CDR3 reads CACETLGAKALTAQLFF. For the CDR3, the DNA is TGTGCCTGTGAGACCTTGGGGGCTAAAGCTTTGACCGCACAACTCTTCTTT. This rearrangement joins TRDV2 to TRDJ2; D possibly corresponds to TRDD3 (6 bases). The CDR3 is 17 amino acids. The germline V gene encodes CDR1 GEAIGNYY and CDR2 EKD.

This clone came up a few times. The chain employs TRDV2 and TRDJ3; 12 positions agree with TRDD3. V was clipped by 3 bases and J by 5 bases; unmatched bases: 10. Germline V gene data show CDR1 as GEAIGNYY and CDR2 as EKD. This CDR3 has 19 residues. The CDR3 loop reads CACDQNWGIQSRDTRQMFF. The CDR3 bases are TGTGCCTGTGACCAAAACTGGGGGATACAGTCCAGGGACACCCGACAGATGTTTTTC.

Remarks on this clone: The translation of this DNA and the TCRdb protein of a much larger clone differ at residue 14, probably owing to a read error; the protein shown here is translated from the DNA. This chain connects TRDV2 to TRDJ1; 13 positions match TRDD3. CDR3 length equals 16 residues. Germline CDR1 GEAIGNYY, CDR2 EKD. The CDR3 spells CACDILGDTRTDKPIF. CDR3 in DNA: TGTGCCTGTGACATACTGGGGGATACGCGCACCGATAAACCCATCTTT.

A single count supports this clone. This chain joins TRDV2 and TRDJ3; unclear D gene. CDR1 is GEAIGNYY, CDR2 EKD, per germline. Trimming stripped 3 bases from V and 0 bases from J, with 14 bases between. This CDR3 is built from 18 residues. Here the CDR3 reads CACDQVALTSWDTRQMFF. The CDR3 DNA follows: TGTGCCTGTGACCAGGTGGCTTTGACCTCCTGGGACACCCGACAGATGTTTTTC.

This clone has only a few counts. V usage is TRDV2 and J usage is TRDJ3; possible D gene TRDD3, 6 bases. This CDR3 region has 17 residues. Germline lookup yields CDR1 GEAIGNYY and CDR2 EKD. V was cut by 0 bases and J by 2 bases, with 10 bases left in between. Written as DNA, the CDR3 is TGTGCCTGTGACACCGCTGGGGCCCCCTGGGACACCCGACAGATGTTTTTC. Its protein is CACDTAGAPWDTRQMFF.

This clone was counted between two and nine times. A much bigger clone sits one base away, suggesting this may be a read error. The identical CDR3 is also encoded by other nucleotide sequences in the sample. This chain connects TRDV2 to TRDJ3; 11 bases match TRDD3. The germline V gene has CDR1 GEAIGNYY and CDR2 EKD. CDR3 length equals 17 residues. This CDR3 is CACDTLGDIWDTRQMFF. The DNA for the CDR3 is TGTGCCTGCGACACACTGGGGGATATTTGGGACACCCGACAGATGTTTTTC.